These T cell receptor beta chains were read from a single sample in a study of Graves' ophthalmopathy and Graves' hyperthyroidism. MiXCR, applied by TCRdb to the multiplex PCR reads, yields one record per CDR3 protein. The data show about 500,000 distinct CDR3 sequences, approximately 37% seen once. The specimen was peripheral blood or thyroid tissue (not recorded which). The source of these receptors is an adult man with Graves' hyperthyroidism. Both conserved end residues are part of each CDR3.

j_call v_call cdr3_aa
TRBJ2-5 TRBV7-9 CASSQSLGLGDSETQYF
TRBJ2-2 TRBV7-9 CASSSSPSFAGELFF
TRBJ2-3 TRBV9 CASSSRDYLDTQYF
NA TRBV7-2 CASSQQGAYEQFF
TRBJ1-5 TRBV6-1 CASSELRSNQPQHF
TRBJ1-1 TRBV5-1 CASSFSFKGPLRMSTEAFF
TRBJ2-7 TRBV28 CAIMNPRAAKSSYEQYF
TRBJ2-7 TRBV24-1 CATSDPSGGDYEQYF
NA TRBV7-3 CASSNRGDNEQFF
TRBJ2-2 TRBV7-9 CASSPNMDGELFF
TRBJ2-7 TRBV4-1 CASSHPGQGFEQYF
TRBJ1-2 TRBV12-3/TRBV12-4 CASSWTGGYTF
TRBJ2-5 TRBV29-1 CSVATTSGGQETQYF
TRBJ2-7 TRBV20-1 CSAPEREKGDYEQYF
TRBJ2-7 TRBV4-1 CASSQAPLSLDQYF
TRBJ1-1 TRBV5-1 CASSYWGMGRGSDTEAFF
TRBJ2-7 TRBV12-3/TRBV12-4 CASSAGGVIEQYF
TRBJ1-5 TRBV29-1 CSVVDADRAQPQHF
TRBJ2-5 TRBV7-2 CASSYRTSGSQETQYF
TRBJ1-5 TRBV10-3 CASSEVLDNQPQHF
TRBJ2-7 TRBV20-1 CSARDSGGPYEQYF
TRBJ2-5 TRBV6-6 CASSSLLRTQETQYF
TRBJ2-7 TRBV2 CASSLEGGGTQYEQYF
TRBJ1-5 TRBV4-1 CASSQEGVGNQPQHF